This paragraph reports one T cell receptor (beta chain). TCRdb ran MiXCR on the multiplex PCR reads and lists one entry per CDR3 protein. Of 45,000 to 60,000 distinct CDR3 sequences listed, about 23% are singletons. This specimen belongs to a study of breast tumors, draining lymph nodes, adjacent tissues. The CDR3 runs to 13 residues. Germline loops: CDR1 SGHAT, CDR2 FQNNGV. V lost 5 bases, J lost 5 bases, and 12 bases lay in between. The chain recombines TRBV11-2 with TRBJ2-5; TRBD2 is a possible D gene (5 bases). What was sequenced was breast tumor tissue. The TCR was taken from a female donor with breast cancer. Some clones in this sample may be carry-over from other donors' samples. CDR3 sequence (DNA): TGTGCCAGCAGCCTCAACCCGGGGGAGACCCAGTACTTC. Translating it yields CASSLNPGETQYF.